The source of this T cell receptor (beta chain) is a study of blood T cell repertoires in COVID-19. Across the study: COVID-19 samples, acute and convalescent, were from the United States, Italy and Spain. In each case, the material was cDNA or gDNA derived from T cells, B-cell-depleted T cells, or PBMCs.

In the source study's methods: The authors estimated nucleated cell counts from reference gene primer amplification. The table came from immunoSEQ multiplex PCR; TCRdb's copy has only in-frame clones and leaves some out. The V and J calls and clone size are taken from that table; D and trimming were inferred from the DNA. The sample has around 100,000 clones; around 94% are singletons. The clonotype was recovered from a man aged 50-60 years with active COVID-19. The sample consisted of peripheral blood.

The CDR3 protein is CASGLQKPGLAGGRNAGELFF. The CDR3 DNA reads TGTGCTAGTGGTTTGCAAAAACCGGGACTAGCGGGAGGGCGCAATGCCGGGGAGCTGTTTTTT. The genes are TRBV12-5 and TRBJ2-2; 16 bases agree with TRBD2. Unmatched junction bases numbered 15, after V lost 2 bases and J lost 6 bases. This CDR3 has 21 residues. Germline CDR1 and CDR2: LGHNT and FRNRAP.